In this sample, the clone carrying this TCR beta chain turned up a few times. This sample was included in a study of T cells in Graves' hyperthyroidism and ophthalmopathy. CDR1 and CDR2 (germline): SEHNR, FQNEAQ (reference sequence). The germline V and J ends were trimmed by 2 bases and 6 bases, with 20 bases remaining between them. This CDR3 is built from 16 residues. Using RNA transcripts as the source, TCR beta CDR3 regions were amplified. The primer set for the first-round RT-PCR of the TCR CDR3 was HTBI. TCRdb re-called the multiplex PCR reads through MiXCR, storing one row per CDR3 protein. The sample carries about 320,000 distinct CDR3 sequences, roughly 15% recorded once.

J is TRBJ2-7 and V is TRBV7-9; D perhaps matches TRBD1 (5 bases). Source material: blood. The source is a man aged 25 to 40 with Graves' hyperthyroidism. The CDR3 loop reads CASSLYIGRSRGEQYF. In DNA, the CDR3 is TGTGCCAGCAGCTTATATATCGGCAGGTCTAGGGGCGAGCAGTACTTC.